This T cell receptor (beta chain) was captured by sequencing in a study of blood T cells in healthy people across ages. General study results and limits: A greater number of naive CD4+ cells and higher diversity distinguished long-lived donors from aged donors. Correlation between TCR beta diversity and naive T cell percentage was strong. A roughly linear fall in TCR beta diversity per million T cells was seen with increasing age.

This CDR3 region has 11 residues. V was cut by 4 bases and J by 9 bases, with 7 bases left in between. CDR1 MNHNS and CDR2 SASEGT come from the germline V gene. Through a sample-barcoded 5' primer and a J-beta primer mix, a second PCR was run for about 6 to 11 cycles. All cDNA molecules were each tagged by a template-switch adaptor with 12 random nucleotides. TCRdb itself ran the 5' RACE reads through MiXCR, one entry per CDR3 protein. The data show some 900,000 distinct CDR3 sequences, with 48% seen just once and 13% held by the top ten. This clonotype was counted only a few times. Its antigen is unidentified.

V usage is TRBV6-1 and J usage is TRBJ1-5; D uncertain. The specimen sequenced was blood. The sequence derives from a man aged 25 to 45 in good health. The CDR3 here is CASSGGPPQHF. CDR3 in DNA: TGTGCCAGCAGTGGTGGTCCGCCCCAGCATTTT.